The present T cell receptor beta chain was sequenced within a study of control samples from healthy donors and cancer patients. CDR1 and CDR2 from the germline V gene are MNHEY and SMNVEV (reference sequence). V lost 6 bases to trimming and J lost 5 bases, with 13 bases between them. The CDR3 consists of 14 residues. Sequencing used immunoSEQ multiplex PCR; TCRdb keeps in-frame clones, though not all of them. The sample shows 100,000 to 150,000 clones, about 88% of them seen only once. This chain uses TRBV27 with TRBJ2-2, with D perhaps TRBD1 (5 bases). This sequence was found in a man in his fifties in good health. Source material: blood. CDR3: CASSRVVDTGELFF. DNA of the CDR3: TGTGCCAGCAGCAGGGTGGTAGATACCGGGGAGCTGTTTTTT.